This T cell receptor (beta chain) was sequenced in a study of cytomegalovirus exposure and HLA in healthy donors. The germline V gene has CDR1 MNHNS and CDR2 SASEGT. V lost 4 bases, J lost 7 bases, and 17 bases lay in between. The CDR3 is made up of 14 amino acids. PCR employed 60 Vbeta and 13 Jbeta primers. Produced via immunoSEQ multiplex PCR; TCRdb's table is partial and in-frame only. This sample has 74,000 or so clones, with 77% found just once. The sample consisted of PBMCs. The source is a middle-aged man in good health and CMV-seropositive. This chain connects TRBV6-1 to TRBJ2-7; maybe TRBD2 (6 bases). CDR3 bases: TGTGCCAGCAGTGCCATGCTGACTGCGGGGGAGCAGTACTTC. Its protein product is CASSAMLTAGEQYF.